This T cell receptor (beta chain) appears in the sequencing data of a study of identical twins. Unique molecular identifiers were present on the cDNA, and a universal primer site came from template switching. One entry per CDR3 protein, called by TCRdb with MiXCR from the 5' RACE reads. The sample consists of 650,000 to 750,000 distinct CDR3 sequences, 21% of them appearing once. The CDR3 sequence is 17 residues long. V was pared by 6 bases and J by 3 bases, with 21 bases between. Only a few counts were recorded for this clonotype. This sample also belongs to another study, concerning T cells expressing NK-cell markers.

The sequence derives from a woman under 30 in good health. The rearrangement joins TRBV12-3 or TRBV12-4 to TRBJ2-4; D may correspond to TRBD1 or TRBD2 (7 bases each). Sample: PBMCs. The CDR3 reads CASSRLSIRGGKNIQYF. The CDR3 region has the DNA TGTGCCAGCAGCCGACTCTCCATCAGGGGGGGCAAAAACATTCAGTACTTC.